This TCR beta chain was captured by sequencing in a study of T cells in narcolepsy. Study-level findings and limits: Some memory CD4+ repertoires had no autoreactive clone sequences.

On this clone itself: Its antigen is currently unknown. Other DNA sequences in the sample encode the same CDR3.

Repertoires were generated with immunoSEQ multiplex PCR, while TCRdb's copy carries only in-frame clones and drops some. The sample holds approximately 31,000 clones, under 85% seen once. The sample comprised CD45RA- memory CD4+ T cells from PBMCs. The TCR sequence derives from a human donor with narcolepsy.

The CDR3 DNA reads TGTGCCTGGGCCCTACAGGGAGACTATGGCTACACCTTC. Translated: CAWALQGDYGYTF. The chain couples TRBV30 to TRBJ1-2, with a tentative D call TRBD1 (6 bases). Germline-derived CDR1 and CDR2 are GTSNPN and SVGIG (reference sequence). V lost 5 bases and J lost 3, with 13 bases in between. The CDR3 has 13 amino acids.